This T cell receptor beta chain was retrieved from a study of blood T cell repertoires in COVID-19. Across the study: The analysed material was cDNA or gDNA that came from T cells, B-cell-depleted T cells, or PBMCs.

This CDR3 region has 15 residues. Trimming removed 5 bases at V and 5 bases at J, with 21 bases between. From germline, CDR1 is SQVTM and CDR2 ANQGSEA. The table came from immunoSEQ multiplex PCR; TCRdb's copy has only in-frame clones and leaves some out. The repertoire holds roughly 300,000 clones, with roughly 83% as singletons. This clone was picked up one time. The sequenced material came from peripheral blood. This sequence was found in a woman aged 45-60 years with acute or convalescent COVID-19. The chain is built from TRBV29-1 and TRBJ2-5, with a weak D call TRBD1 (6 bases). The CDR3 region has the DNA TGCAGCGTTCCAGTCGAGAACAGGGTCCAGGAGACCCAGTACTTC. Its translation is CSVPVENRVQETQYF.